This T cell receptor beta chain was recovered during a study of T cells in Graves' hyperthyroidism and ophthalmopathy. Overall study: Blood was drawn when the patient was first diagnosed and still untreated. Points from the study as a whole: Most expanded thyroid clonotypes above 0.001 also appeared in blood.

PBMCs stemmed from 10 ml fresh peripheral blood. CDR1 and CDR2 from the germline V gene are MDHEN and SYDVKM. Trimming cost V 6 bases and J 8 bases; bases outside gene matches: 11. The CDR3 has 16 amino acids. For this clonotype: The antigen remains unidentified.

Using RNA transcripts as the source, TCR beta CDR3 regions were amplified. HTBI primers drove first-round RT-PCR of the TCR CDR3. MiXCR was run by TCRdb on the multiplex PCR reads, yielding one entry per CDR3 protein. The sample has approximately 400,000 distinct CDR3 sequences; over 12% are singletons. The source material was blood. The clonotype originates from a man in his fifties with Graves' ophthalmopathy. The genes are TRBV28 and TRBJ2-1; 12 nucleotides agree with TRBD2. CDR3 nucleotides: TGTGCCAGCAGGACCCTCCTAGCGGGAGGGCCGTATGAGCAGTTCTTC. Its translation is CASRTLLAGGPYEQFF.